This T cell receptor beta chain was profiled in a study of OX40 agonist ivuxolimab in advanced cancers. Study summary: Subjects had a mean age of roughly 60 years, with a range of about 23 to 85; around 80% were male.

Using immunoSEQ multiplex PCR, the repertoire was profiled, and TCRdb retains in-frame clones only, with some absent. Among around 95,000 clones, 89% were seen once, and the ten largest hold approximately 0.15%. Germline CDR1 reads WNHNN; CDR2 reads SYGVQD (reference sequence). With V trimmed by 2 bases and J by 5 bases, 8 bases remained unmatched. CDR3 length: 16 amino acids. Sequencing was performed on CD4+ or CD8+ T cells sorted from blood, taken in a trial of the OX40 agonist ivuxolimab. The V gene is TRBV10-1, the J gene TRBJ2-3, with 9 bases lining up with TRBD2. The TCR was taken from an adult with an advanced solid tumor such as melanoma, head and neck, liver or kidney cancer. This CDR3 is CASSEDRLAVRDTQYF. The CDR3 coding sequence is TGCGCCAGCAGTGAGGATCGACTAGCGGTCCGAGATACGCAGTATTTT.